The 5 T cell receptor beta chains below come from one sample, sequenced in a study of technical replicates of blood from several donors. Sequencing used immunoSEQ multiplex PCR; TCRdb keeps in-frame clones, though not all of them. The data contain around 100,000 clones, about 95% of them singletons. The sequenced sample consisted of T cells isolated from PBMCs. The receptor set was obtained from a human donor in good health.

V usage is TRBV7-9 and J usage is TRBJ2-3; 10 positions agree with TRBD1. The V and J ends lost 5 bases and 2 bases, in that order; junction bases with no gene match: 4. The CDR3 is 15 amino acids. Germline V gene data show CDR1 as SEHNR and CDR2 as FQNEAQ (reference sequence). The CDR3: CASSLGTGATDTQYF. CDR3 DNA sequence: TGTGCCAGCAGCCTCGGGACAGGGGCCACAGATACGCAGTATTTT.

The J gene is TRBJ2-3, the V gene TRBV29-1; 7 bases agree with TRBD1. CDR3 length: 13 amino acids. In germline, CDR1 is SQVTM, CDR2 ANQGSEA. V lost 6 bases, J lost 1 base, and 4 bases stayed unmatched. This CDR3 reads CSVDTGGTDTQYF. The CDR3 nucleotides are TGCAGCGTGGATACAGGGGGCACAGATACGCAGTATTTT.

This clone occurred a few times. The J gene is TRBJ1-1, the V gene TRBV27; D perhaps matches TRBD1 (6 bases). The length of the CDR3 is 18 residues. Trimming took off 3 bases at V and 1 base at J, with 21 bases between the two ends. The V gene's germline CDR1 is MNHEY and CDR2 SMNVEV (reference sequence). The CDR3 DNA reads TGTGCCAGCAGTTTGCGCTACGGACCGGGACAAGAGAACACTGAAGCTTTCTTT. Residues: CASSLRYGPGQENTEAFF.

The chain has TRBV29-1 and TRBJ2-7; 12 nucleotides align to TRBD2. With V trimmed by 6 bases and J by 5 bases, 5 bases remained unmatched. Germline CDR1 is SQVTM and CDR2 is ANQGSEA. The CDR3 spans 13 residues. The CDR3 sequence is CSVTSGRSNEQYF. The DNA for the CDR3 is TGCAGCGTCACTAGCGGGAGGTCGAACGAGCAGTACTTC.

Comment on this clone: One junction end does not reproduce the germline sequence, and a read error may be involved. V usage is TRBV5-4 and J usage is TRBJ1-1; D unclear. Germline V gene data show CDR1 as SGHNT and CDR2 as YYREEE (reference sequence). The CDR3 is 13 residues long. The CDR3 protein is CASSLSYGAGVVF. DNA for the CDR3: TGTGCCAGCAGCTTGTCTTACGGCGCCGGGGTCGTCTTT.